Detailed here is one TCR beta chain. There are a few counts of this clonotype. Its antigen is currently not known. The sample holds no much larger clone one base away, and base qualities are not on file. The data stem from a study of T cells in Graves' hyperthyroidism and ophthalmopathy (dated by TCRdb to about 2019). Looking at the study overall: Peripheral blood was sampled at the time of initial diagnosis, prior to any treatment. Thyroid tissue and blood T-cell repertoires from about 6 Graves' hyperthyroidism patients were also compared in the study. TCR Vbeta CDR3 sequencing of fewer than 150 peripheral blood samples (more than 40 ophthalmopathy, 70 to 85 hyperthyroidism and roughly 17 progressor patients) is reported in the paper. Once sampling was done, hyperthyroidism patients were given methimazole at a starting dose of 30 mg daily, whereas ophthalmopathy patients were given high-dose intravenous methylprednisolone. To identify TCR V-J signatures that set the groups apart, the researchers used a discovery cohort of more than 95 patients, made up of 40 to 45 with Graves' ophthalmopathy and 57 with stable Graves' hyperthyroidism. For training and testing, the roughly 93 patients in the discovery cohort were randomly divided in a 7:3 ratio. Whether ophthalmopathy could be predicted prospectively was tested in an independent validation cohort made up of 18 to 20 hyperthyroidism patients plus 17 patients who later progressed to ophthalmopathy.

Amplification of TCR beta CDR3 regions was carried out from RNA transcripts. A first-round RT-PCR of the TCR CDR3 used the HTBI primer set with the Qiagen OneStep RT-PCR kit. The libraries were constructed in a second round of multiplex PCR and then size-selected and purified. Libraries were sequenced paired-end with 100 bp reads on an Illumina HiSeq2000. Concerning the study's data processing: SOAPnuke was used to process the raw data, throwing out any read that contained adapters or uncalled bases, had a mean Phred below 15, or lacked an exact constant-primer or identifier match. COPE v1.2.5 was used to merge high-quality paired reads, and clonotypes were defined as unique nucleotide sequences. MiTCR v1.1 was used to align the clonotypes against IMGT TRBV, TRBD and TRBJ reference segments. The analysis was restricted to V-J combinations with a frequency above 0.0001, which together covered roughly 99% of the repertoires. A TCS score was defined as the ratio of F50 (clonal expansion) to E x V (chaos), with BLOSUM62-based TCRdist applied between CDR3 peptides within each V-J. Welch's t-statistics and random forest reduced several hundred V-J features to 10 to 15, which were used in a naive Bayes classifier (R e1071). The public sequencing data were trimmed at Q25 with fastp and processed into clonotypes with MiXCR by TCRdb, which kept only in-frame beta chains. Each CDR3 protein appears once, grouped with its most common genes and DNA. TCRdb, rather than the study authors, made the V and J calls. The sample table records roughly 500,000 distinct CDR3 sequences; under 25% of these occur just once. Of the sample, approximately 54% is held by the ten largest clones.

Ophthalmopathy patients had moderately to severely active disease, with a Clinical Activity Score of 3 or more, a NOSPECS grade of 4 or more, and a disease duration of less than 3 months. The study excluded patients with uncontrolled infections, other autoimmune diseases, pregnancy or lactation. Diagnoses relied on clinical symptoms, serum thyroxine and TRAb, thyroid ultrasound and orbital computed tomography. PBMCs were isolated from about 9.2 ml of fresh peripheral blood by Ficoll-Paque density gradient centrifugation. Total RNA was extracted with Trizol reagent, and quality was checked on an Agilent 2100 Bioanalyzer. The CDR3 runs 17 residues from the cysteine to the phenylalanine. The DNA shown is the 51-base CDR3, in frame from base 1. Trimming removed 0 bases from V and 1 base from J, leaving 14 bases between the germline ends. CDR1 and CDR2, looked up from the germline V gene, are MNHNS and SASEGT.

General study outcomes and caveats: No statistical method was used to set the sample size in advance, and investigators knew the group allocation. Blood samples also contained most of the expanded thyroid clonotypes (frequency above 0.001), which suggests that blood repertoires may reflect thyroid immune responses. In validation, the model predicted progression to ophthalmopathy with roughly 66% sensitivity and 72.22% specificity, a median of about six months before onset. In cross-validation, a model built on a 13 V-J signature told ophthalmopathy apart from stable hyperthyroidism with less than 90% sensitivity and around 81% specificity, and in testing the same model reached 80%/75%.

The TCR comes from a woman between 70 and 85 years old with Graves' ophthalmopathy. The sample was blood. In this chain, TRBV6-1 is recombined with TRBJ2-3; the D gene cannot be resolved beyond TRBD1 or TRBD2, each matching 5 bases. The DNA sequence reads TGTGCCAGCAGTGAAGCGCGAGGGGCAGGAGGCACAGATACGCAGTATTTT. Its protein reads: CASSEARGAGGTDTQYF.